This TCR beta chain originates from a study of neurological immune-mediated disorders. The cDNA was generated through 5'RACE incorporating 10-nucleotide random UMIs. TCRdb reprocessed the 5' RACE reads with MiXCR, giving one entry per CDR3 protein. The sample consists of approximately 20,000 distinct CDR3 sequences, approximately 26% of them appearing once. Sample: PBMCs. This sequence was found in a man aged 45-65 years with HTLV-1-associated myelopathy (HAM/TSP).

This CDR3 is CASPKDRENTEAFF. The CDR3 nucleotides read TGTGCCAGCCCGAAGGACAGGGAGAACACTGAAGCTTTCTTT. The rearrangement joins TRBV7-9 to TRBJ1-1; TRBD1 aligns across 8 bases. The germline V gene has CDR1 SEHNR and CDR2 FQNEAQ (reference sequence). Unmatched junction bases numbered 6, after V lost 8 bases and J lost 1 base. There are 14 residues in the CDR3. Full variable domain (outside the CDR3, taken from reference TRBV7-9 and TRBJ1-1): DTGVSQNPRHKITKRGQNVTFRCDPISEHNRLYWYRQTLGQGPEFLTYFQNEAQLEKSRLLSDRFSAERPKGSFSTLEIQRTEQGDSAMYLCASPKDRENTEAFFGQGTRLTVV.